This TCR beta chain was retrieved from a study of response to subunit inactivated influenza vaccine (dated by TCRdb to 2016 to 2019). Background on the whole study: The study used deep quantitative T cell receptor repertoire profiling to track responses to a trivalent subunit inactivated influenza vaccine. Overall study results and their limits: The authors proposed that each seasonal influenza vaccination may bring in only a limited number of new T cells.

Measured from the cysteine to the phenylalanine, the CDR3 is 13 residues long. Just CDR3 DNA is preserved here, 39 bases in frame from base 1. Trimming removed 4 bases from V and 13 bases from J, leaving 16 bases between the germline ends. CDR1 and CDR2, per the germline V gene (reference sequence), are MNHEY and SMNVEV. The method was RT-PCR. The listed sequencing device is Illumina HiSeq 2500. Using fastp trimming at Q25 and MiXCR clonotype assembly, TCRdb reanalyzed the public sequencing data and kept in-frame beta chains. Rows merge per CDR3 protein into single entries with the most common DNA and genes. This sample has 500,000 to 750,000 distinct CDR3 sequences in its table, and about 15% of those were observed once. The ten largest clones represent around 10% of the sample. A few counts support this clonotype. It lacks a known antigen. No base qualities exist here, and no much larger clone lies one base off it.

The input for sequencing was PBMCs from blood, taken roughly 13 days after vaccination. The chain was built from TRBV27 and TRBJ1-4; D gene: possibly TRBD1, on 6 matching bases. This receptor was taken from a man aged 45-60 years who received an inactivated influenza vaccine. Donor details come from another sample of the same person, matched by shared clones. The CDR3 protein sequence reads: CASSSTGSGGLFF. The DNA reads TGTGCCAGCAGTTCGACAGGCTCTGGTGGACTGTTTTTT.